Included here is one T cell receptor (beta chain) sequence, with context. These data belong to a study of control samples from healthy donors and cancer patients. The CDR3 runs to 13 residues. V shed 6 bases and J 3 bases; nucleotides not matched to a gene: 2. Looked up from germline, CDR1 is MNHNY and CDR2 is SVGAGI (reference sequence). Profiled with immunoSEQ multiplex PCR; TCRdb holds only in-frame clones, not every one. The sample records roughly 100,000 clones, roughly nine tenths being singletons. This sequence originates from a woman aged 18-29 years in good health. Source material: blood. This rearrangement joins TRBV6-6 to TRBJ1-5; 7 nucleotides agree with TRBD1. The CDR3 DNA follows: TGTGCCAGCAGGGGACAGTACAATCAGCCCCAGCATTTT. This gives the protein CASRGQYNQPQHF.